This record covers a single T cell receptor beta chain. Its antigen is currently unknown. Germline loops: CDR1 SGHRS, CDR2 YFSETQ. V was cut by 7 bases and J by 0 bases, with 8 bases left in between. The CDR3 has 13 amino acids. There were only Caucasian adults among the donors, and all lived in Nashville, Tennessee. Repertoires were generated with immunoSEQ multiplex PCR, while TCRdb's copy carries only in-frame clones and drops some. The sample carries about 2.4 million clones, roughly 93% recorded once. These data belong to a study of shared clonotypes between healthy human individuals. Study findings and constraints: Clonotype sharing among donors was expected to depend on sequencing depth. When naive CD4 clonotypes were compared across several donors, about 4.8% were shared.

The chain carries TRBV5-1 and TRBJ2-1, with unresolved D. This sequence originates from a man aged 18 to 29 in good health. Some clones in this sample may be carry-over from other donors' samples. Input material: naive CD4+ T cells from PBMCs. The subset: CD45RA+ positively selected. CDR3 residues: CASGKSSYNEQFF. CDR3 in DNA: TGCGCCAGCGGGAAGAGCTCCTACAATGAGCAGTTCTTC.